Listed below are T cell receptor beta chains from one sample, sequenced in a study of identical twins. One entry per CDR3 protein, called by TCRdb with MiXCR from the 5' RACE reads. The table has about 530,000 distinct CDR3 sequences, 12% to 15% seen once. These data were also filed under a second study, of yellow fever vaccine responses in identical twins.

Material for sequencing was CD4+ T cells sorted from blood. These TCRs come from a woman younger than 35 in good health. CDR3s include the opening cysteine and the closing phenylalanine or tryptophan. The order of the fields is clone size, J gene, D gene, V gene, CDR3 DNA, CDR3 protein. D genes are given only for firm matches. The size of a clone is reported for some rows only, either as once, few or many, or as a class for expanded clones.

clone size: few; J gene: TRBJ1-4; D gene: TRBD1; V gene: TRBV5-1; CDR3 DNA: TGCGCCAGCAGCCGGAATACAGGGGCTTCAGGGATTAATGAAAAACTGTTTTTT; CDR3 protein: CASSRNTGASGINEKLFF
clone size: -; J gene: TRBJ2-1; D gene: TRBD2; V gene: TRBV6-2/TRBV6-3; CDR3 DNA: TGTGCCAGCAGTTTGACTAGCTCGGGCTCCTACAATGAGCAGTTCTTC; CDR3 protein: CASSLTSSGSYNEQFF
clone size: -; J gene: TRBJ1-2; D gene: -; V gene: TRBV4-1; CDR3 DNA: TGCGCCAGCAGCCGACAGGTTAAATTGGGCTACACCTTC; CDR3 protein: CASSRQVKLGYTF
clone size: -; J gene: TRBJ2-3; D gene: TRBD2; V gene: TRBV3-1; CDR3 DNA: TGTGCCAGCAGCCAAGGGGCGGGGGTAAGACCGACGCAGTATTTT; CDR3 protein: CASSQGAGVRPTQYF
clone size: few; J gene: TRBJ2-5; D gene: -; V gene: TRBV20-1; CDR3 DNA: TGCAGTGCTAGAGATCCGGCCAGGGTCGAGACCCAGTACTTC; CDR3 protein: CSARDPARVETQYF
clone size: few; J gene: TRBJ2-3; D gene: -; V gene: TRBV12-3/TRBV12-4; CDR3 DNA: TGTGCCAGCAGTTTACTGGCGTCCAGCGGGGATACGCAGTATTTT; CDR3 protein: CASSLLASSGDTQYF
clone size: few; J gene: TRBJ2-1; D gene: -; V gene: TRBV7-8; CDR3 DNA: TGTGCCAGCAGCTCCTGGAGACTAGACTCAGGGGATGAGCAGTTCTTC; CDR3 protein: CASSSWRLDSGDEQFF
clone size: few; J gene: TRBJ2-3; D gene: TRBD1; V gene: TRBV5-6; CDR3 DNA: TGTGCCAGCAGCGCCGACCTTATTACAGGGGACGGCACAGATACGCAGTATTTT; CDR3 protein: CASSADLITGDGTDTQYF
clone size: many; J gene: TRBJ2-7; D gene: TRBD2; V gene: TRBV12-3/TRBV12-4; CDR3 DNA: TGTGCCAGCAGCCTTTCGACTAGCGGATCCTACGAGCAGTACTTC; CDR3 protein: CASSLSTSGSYEQYF
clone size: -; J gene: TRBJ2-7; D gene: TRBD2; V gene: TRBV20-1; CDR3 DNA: TGCAGTGCCCCCGGACTAGCGGGAGGCGTCAGGCACGAGCAGTACTTC; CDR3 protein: CSAPGLAGGVRHEQYF
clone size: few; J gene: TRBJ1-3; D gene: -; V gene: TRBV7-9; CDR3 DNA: TGTGCCAGCAGCTCGGGCTTCGGCGGAAACACCATATATTTT; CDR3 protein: CASSSGFGGNTIYF
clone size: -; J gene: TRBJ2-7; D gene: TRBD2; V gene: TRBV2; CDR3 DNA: TGTGCCAGCGGGGCCAAGGGAGGGTCTCGGTACTTC; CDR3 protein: CASGAKGGSRYF
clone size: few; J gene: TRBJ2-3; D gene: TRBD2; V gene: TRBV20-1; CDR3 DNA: TGCAGTGCCACCTTGACTAGCGGGGGAAACACAGATACGCAGTATTTT; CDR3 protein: CSATLTSGGNTDTQYF
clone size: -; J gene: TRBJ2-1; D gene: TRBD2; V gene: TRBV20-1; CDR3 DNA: TGCAGTGCTAGACTAGCGGGAGCCCTAAATGAGCAGTTCTTC; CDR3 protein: CSARLAGALNEQFF
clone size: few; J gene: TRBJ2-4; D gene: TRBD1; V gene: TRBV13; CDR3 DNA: TGTGCCAGCAGCGCCAGGGGGCTGGGGGCCAAAAACATTCAGTACTTC; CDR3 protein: CASSARGLGAKNIQYF
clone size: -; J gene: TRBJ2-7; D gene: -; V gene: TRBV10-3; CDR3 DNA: TGTGCCATCGGGAAACTAGGCTTTGGCTACGAGCAGTACTTC; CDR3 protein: CAIGKLGFGYEQYF
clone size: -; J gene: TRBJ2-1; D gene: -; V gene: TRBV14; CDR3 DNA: TGTGCCAGCAGCCCCGCCACATCCCCCGAGCAGTTCTTC; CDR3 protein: CASSPATSPEQFF
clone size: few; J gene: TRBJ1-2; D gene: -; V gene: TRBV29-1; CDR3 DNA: TGCAGCGTTGAAGCCGGGGCGATTGGCTATGGCTACACCTTC; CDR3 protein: CSVEAGAIGYGYTF
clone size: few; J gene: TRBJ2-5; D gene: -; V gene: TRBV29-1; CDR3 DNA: TGCAGCGCCTTCAAACAAGGGGAGACCCAGTACTTC; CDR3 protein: CSAFKQGETQYF
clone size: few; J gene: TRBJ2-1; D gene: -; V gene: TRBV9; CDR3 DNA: TGTGCCAGCACCCATTCAGGGAACGGTGAGCAGTTCTTC; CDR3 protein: CASTHSGNGEQFF
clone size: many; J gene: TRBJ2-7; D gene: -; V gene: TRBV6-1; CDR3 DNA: TGTGCCAGCAGCCCCGGAGACCGATCCTACGAGCAGTACTTC; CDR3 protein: CASSPGDRSYEQYF
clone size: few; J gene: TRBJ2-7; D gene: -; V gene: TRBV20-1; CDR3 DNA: TGCAGTGCTAGAGCGGGGTCGAAGGGGAGTGACGAGCAGTACTTC; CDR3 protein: CSARAGSKGSDEQYF
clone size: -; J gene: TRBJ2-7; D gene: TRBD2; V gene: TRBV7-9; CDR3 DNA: TGTGCCAGCAGCTTGGTTAGCGGGAGTTCCTACGAGCAGTACTTC; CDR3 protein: CASSLVSGSSYEQYF
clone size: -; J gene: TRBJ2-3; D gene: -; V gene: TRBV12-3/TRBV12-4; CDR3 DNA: TGTGCCAGCAGTTACAGGGTGACAGATACGCAGTATTTT; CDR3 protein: CASSYRVTDTQYF
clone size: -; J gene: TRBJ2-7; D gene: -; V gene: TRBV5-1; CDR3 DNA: TGCGCCAGCAGCCTGGCGGGGCAGGGCTACGAGCAGTACTTC; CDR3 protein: CASSLAGQGYEQYF
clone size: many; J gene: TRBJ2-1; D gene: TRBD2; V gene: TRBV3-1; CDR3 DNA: TGTGCCAGCAGACGGACTAGCGGGAGCGATGAGCAGTTCTTC; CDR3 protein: CASRRTSGSDEQFF
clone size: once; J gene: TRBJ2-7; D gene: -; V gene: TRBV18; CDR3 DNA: TGTGCCAGCTCACCACGACCGGAATCCTACGAGCAGTACTTC; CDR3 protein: CASSPRPESYEQYF
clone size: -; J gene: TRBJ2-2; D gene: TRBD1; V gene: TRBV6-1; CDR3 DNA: TGTGCCAGCAGCACCCAGGGGGCAGGCACCGGGGAGCTGTTTTTT; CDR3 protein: CASSTQGAGTGELFF
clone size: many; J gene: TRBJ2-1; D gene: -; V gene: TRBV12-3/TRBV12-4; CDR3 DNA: TGTGCCAGCAGTTTAGTGGGTTACAATGAGCAGTTCTTC; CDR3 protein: CASSLVGYNEQFF
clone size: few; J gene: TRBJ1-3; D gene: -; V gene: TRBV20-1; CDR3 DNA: TGCAGTGCTAAGTCAGGAACTGGAAACACCATATATTTT; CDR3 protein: CSAKSGTGNTIYF
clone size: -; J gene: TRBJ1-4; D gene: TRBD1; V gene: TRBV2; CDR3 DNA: TGTGCCATCTGTCGATTCCGACAGGGATTAGAACGGTTGGGTGAAAAACTGTTTTTT; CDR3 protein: CAICRFRQGLERLGEKLFF